This T cell receptor beta chain was recorded in a study of yellow fever vaccine responses in identical twins. Trimming stripped 7 bases from V and 6 bases from J, with 15 bases between. The CDR3 is made up of 14 amino acids. Looked up from germline, CDR1 is MNHNS and CDR2 is SASEGT. On this clonotype: Its antigen is currently unknown.

Study-wide results and limits: As reported, the vaccine T cell response of twins seemed partly convergent and partly personalized.

Via MiXCR, TCRdb re-called the RT-PCR reads, giving one row per CDR3 protein. In the table there are approximately 3,000 distinct CDR3 sequences, about four fifths of which are singletons. The chain couples TRBV6-1 to TRBJ2-2; no reliable D call. This TCR was recovered from a woman aged 18 to 35 who received the yellow fever vaccine. The sequences come from T cells from blood (PBMCs), unsorted or a sorted subset (not recorded which), collected before or after yellow fever vaccination (not recorded which). Here the CDR3 DNA reads TGTGCCAGCATCGGCCGAATAGGCGCCGGGGAGCTGTTTTTT. Translated: CASIGRIGAGELFF.